This T cell receptor (beta chain) originates from a study of beta chain features in type 1 diabetes. Across the study: Patients were similar to healthy donors in age and gender (as well as in cell yields). Findings and caveats of the study: Compared with healthy donors, patients appeared to share more similar naive, central memory and regulatory TCRB repertoires. Moderate but significant shortening of TCRB CDR3s was recorded in all four CD4+ subsets from Type 1 diabetes patients. For cells with high TCR expression, cDNA sequencing could yield over-representation.

One heparinised blood draw, averaging roughly 0.12 L, came from each donor. The CDR3 totals 12 residues. Germline V gene lookup returns CDR1 MDHEN and CDR2 SYDVKM. V dropped 4 bases and J dropped 6 bases, with 9 bases sitting between them. Turning to this clone: The antigen remains undetermined.

The investigators reverse transcribed all of the isolated RNA, so they sequenced expressed TCRB transcripts. Here immunoSEQ multiplex PCR was the method, and the copy in TCRdb shows in-frame clones only, minus some. This sample has a few hundred thousand clones; roughly 17% occur once, and the top ten carry 0.08% to 0.095%. This sequence joins TRBV28 and TRBJ1-1; D is undetermined. The sample was naive CD4+ T cells from blood. The sequence derives from a man aged 25-45 years with type 1 diabetes. The CDR3 coding sequence is TGTGCCAGCAGTTCCTCAACCTCTGAAGCTTTCTTT. Its protein is CASSSSTSEAFF.